The 4 T cell receptor beta chains below were found in one sample sequenced in a study of cytomegalovirus exposure and HLA in healthy donors. Use of 60 Vbeta and 13 Jbeta primers characterized the PCR. Profiled with immunoSEQ multiplex PCR; TCRdb holds only in-frame clones, not every one. Of 150,000 to 200,000 clones listed, roughly 87% were seen once; the top ten hold about 0.24%. The sample consisted of PBMCs. All receptors derive from a girl under three years old in good health and CMV-seronegative.

The V gene is TRBV25-1, the J gene TRBJ2-1, with D maybe TRBD1 (6 bases). The CDR3 runs 14 residues. Trimming shortened V by 4 bases and J by 7 bases, and 14 bases separated the two germline ends. Germline CDR1 and CDR2: MGHDK and SYGVNS. The DNA for the CDR3 is TGTGCCAGCAGTGCTAGCAGGGGTCGGAATGAGCAGTTCTTC. It translates to CASSASRGRNEQFF. The full variable domain, its missing parts supplied by reference TRBV25-1 and TRBJ2-1, is EADIYQTPRYLVIGTGKKITLECSQTMGHDKMYWYQQDPGMELHLIHYSYGVNSTEKGDLSSESTVSRIRTEHFPLTLESARPSHTSQYLCASSASRGRNEQFFGPGTRLTVL.

This clone was seen a single time. The chain joins TRBV5-1 to TRBJ2-2; TRBD2 might be the D (5 bases). The CDR3 has 14 residues. Germline V gene sequence: CDR1 SGHRS, CDR2 YFSETQ. The V gene lost 4 bases and the J gene lost 3 bases, with 10 bases spanning the gap. The CDR3 here is CASSLERDTGELFF. The DNA of the CDR3 is TGCGCCAGCAGCCTAGAGAGGGACACCGGGGAGCTGTTTTTT.

The chain has TRBV18 and TRBJ2-2, with D possibly matching TRBD2 (6 bases). Germline CDR1 reads KGHSH; CDR2 reads LQKENI. The CDR3 is 16 amino acids. Between the trimmed V and J ends, which lost 4 bases and 0 bases, there was a span of 12 bases. The CDR3 reads CASSLGDFTNTGELFF. CDR3 nucleotides: TGTGCCAGCTCACTAGGGGACTTTACGAACACCGGGGAGCTGTTTTTT.

The genes are TRBV29-1 and TRBJ2-5; 7 bases line up with TRBD1. CDR1 and CDR2 (germline): SQVTM, ANQGSEA. Trimming took 7 bases from V and 6 from J; bases not matched to a gene: 11. The CDR3 length is 13 residues. CDR3 residues: CSGLDRERQTQYF. The CDR3 nucleotides read TGCAGCGGCCTAGACAGGGAAAGGCAGACCCAGTACTTC.